Shown below are 18 T cell receptor beta chains from a single sample sequenced in a study of T cell changes during pregnancy in multiple sclerosis. The assay was immunoSEQ multiplex PCR, and TCRdb's table has in-frame clones only and misses some. The sample holds roughly 80,000 clones, around 93% seen once. This specimen was peripheral blood, taken in the second trimester of pregnancy. The receptor set was obtained from a female donor with multiple sclerosis, enrolled in a pregnancy study.

J is TRBJ2-1 and V is TRBV4-2; 8 nucleotides match TRBD2. This CDR3 contains 16 residues. In germline, CDR1 is LGHNA, CDR2 YNFKEQ. The junction had 3 bases not matched to a gene; V was cut back by 0 bases and J by 2 bases. Written as DNA, the CDR3 is TGTGCCAGCAGCCAAGATTCTAGCGGGCCCTACAATGAGCAGTTCTTC. Translating gives CASSQDSSGPYNEQFF.

The V call is TRBV6-5, the J call TRBJ2-3; 9 bases map to TRBD1. Germline lookup yields CDR1 MNHEY and CDR2 SVGAGI. J lost 6 bases, V lost 4 bases, and 2 bases had no gene match. The CDR3 runs to 13 residues. The CDR3 is CASSWTGADTQYF. The CDR3 DNA reads as TGTGCCAGCAGTTGGACAGGGGCCGATACGCAGTATTTT.

V usage is TRBV5-6 and J usage is TRBJ1-1; tentatively, D is TRBD1 (6 bases). V lost 4 bases and J 4 bases, leaving 26 bases between the germline ends. This CDR3 is built from 18 residues. Germline lookup yields CDR1 SGHDT and CDR2 YYEEEE. For the CDR3, the DNA is TGTGCCAGCAGCCCCCCCACGGGGGGCCGGGAATGGGGCACTGAAGCTTTCTTT. Translation: CASSPPTGGREWGTEAFF.

The chain couples TRBV11-1 to TRBJ2-1; 8 bases agree with TRBD2. The CDR3 sequence is 15 residues long. The germline gives CDR1 SGHAT, CDR2 FQDESV (reference sequence). V was clipped by 2 bases and J by 4 bases; unmatched bases: 4. CDR3 amino acids: CASSLPLAGYNEQFF. Here the CDR3 DNA reads TGTGCCAGCAGCTTACCTTTAGCGGGGTACAATGAGCAGTTCTTC.

This clone appeared once. This chain connects TRBV7-8 to TRBJ2-3; D might be TRBD2 (5 bases). Germline V lookup: CDR1 SGHVS, CDR2 FQNEAQ. Trimming stripped 5 bases from V and 1 base from J, with 10 bases between. This CDR3 has 14 amino acids. The CDR3 region is CASSPWTGTDTQYF. The CDR3 DNA reads as TGTGCCAGCAGCCCATGGACTGGCACAGATACGCAGTATTTT.

CDR3 DNA sequence: TGCGCCAGCAGCCAAGCACCAAGCGGGGGCCCTGCGAACACCGGGGAGCTGTTTTTT. Its translation: CASSQAPSGGPANTGELFF. V gene TRBV4-1 combines with J gene TRBJ2-2; the match to TRBD2 covers 8 bases. CDR1 and CDR2 (germline): MGHRA, YSYEKL. J gave up 0 bases and V 1 base, and 10 bases lay outside the gene matches. The CDR3 length is 19 residues.

CDR3 bases: TGCGCCAGCAGCTGGGGGACAGCCAGCTCCTACGAGCAGTACTTC. Protein: CASSWGTASSYEQYF. This rearrangement joins TRBV5-1 to TRBJ2-7; 7 bases agree with TRBD1. J was trimmed by 0 bases and V by 3 bases; bases with no gene match: 6. CDR1 and CDR2 from the germline V gene are SGHRS and YFSETQ. The CDR3 has 15 residues. Based on the CDR3 plus reference TRBV5-1 and TRBJ2-7, the full variable domain is KAGVTQTPRYLIKTRGQQVTLSCSPISGHRSVSWYQQTPGQGLQFLFEYFSETQRNKGNFPGRFSGRQFSNSRSEMNVSTLELGDSALYLCASSWGTASSYEQYFGPGTRLTVT.

To note about this clone: Likely a read error: the CDR3 ends without its conserved phenylalanine or tryptophan. The limits of the CDR3 on the DNA are not certain, so only TCRdb's listed CDR3 is given. CDR3 sequence: CASSKAKPLS. The V and J genes are TRBV21-1 and TRBJ2-7; the table's D call of TRBD2 was not tested on the DNA. TRBV21-1 corresponds to a pseudogene. The CDR3 numbers 10 amino acids, ends counted.

The chain carries TRBV19 and TRBJ1-1, with D possibly TRBD1 on 5 matching bases. The V end lost 7 bases, the J end lost 10 bases, and 22 bases lay between the germline ends. Germline V gene data show CDR1 as LNHDA and CDR2 as SQIVND (reference sequence). This CDR3 is 14 amino acids long. CDR3 DNA: TGTGCCAGTACCGGCGTGGGAGGGGCAGTGGGAGCTTTCTTT. Amino acids: CASTGVGGAVGAFF.

This sequence joins TRBV29-1 and TRBJ2-3; D is perhaps TRBD2 (5 bases). Germline-derived CDR1 and CDR2 are SQVTM and ANQGSEA. The V end was cut by 8 bases, the J end by 4 bases, with 13 bases between. The CDR3 has 12 residues. The CDR3 nucleotides are TGCAGCCTCCGGGATTTCGCAGATACGCAGTATTTT. Protein product: CSLRDFADTQYF.

This chain uses TRBV19 with TRBJ2-3, with 9 bases that match TRBD2. The CDR3 is 14 residues long. The germline CDR1 and CDR2 sequences are LNHDA and SQIVND (reference sequence). V was clipped by 4 bases and J by 4 bases; unmatched bases: 3. DNA of the CDR3: TGTGCCAGTAGTACGCGGGGGGGACCAGATACGCAGTATTTT. Its protein is CASSTRGGPDTQYF.

The chain carries TRBV9 and TRBJ2-5, with TRBD2 identical over 7 bases. This CDR3 has 13 residues. Germline CDR1 SGDLS, CDR2 YYNGEE. Germline trimming cut 3 bases from V and 5 bases from J; bases unmatched to any gene: 4. The CDR3 spells CASSGAGWETQYF. The CDR3 DNA follows: TGTGCCAGCAGCGGAGCGGGGTGGGAGACCCAGTACTTC.

J is TRBJ2-1 and V is TRBV9; 9 positions match TRBD2. Germline lookup yields CDR1 SGDLS and CDR2 YYNGEE. With V trimmed by 0 bases and J by 8 bases, 12 bases remained unmatched. CDR3 size: 17 residues. The CDR3 nucleotides are TGTGCCAGCAGCGTAGTGGCTAGCGGGGCCCTTGTGGATGAGCAGTTCTTC. Encoded protein: CASSVVASGALVDEQFF.

This clone was counted ten times or more. V usage is TRBV7-4 and J usage is TRBJ2-1, with 9 bases matching TRBD2. Germline V gene lookup returns CDR1 SGHVT and CDR2 SQSDAQ. This CDR3 has 16 amino acids. V lost 5 bases to trimming and J lost 5 bases; unmatched junction nucleotides: 10. CDR3 in amino acids: CASSPPLAGLNNEQFF. Written as DNA, the CDR3 is TGTGCCAGCAGCCCGCCACTAGCGGGCCTTAACAATGAGCAGTTCTTC.

This chain links TRBV4-1 with TRBJ1-4, with D perhaps matching TRBD1 (6 bases). With 0 bases removed from V and 8 bases from J, the gap between germline ends came to 19 bases. The CDR3 is 17 amino acids. CDR1 and CDR2 from the germline V gene are MGHRA and YSYEKL. For the CDR3, the DNA is TGCGCCAGCAGCCAAGAGGGCTTGAAGACAGGAGGAGAAAAACTGTTTTTT. Its protein is CASSQEGLKTGGEKLFF.

Only one count was recorded for this clone. CDR3 in amino acids: CASRDSVTGELFF. The CDR3 DNA sequence: TGCGCCAGCCGGGACAGTGTCACCGGGGAGCTGTTTTTT. The chain employs TRBV5-1 and TRBJ2-2; 7 bases match TRBD1. The V gene's germline CDR1 is SGHRS and CDR2 YFSETQ. The V and J ends lost 7 bases and 4 bases, in that order; junction bases with no gene match: 4. The CDR3 is 13 amino acids. Drawing the rest from reference TRBV5-1 and TRBJ2-2, the complete variable domain is KAGVTQTPRYLIKTRGQQVTLSCSPISGHRSVSWYQQTPGQGLQFLFEYFSETQRNKGNFPGRFSGRQFSNSRSEMNVSTLELGDSALYLCASRDSVTGELFFGEGSRLTVL.

The CDR3 region is CASSTRGSGSLGEQYF. Written as DNA, the CDR3 is TGTGCCAGCAGCACGAGAGGGAGCGGGAGCTTAGGCGAGCAGTACTTC. The J gene is TRBJ2-7, the V gene TRBV9; 8 positions match TRBD2. The CDR3 length is 16 residues. V gave up 4 bases and J gave up 6 bases; unmatched junction bases: 15. Germline CDR1 reads SGDLS; CDR2 reads YYNGEE.

The rearrangement joins TRBV7-3 to TRBJ2-1; TRBD2 agrees at 10 bases. CDR1 is SGHTA, CDR2 FQGTGA, per germline. The CDR3 runs to 14 residues. V was pared by 5 bases and J by 4 bases, with 2 bases of the junction left unmatched. The CDR3 reads CASSLSGGYNEQFF. DNA for the CDR3: TGTGCCAGCAGCCTTAGCGGGGGGTACAATGAGCAGTTCTTC.